This TCR beta chain is drawn from a study of T cell changes during pregnancy in multiple sclerosis. Sequencing used immunoSEQ multiplex PCR; TCRdb keeps in-frame clones, though not all of them. This sample has more than 35,000 clones, with about 95% found just once. Here the sequenced sample was CD4+ T cells from peripheral blood mononuclear cells, taken in the second trimester of pregnancy. The receptor was isolated from a female donor with multiple sclerosis, enrolled in a pregnancy study.

The CDR3 loop reads CAGQQGPNTEAFF. In DNA, the CDR3 is TGCGCCGGACAACAGGGGCCGAACACTGAAGCTTTCTTT. This chain connects TRBV23-1 to TRBJ1-1, with 7 bases lining up with TRBD1. TRBV23-1 is an ORF for which the function is uncertain. V lost 11 bases, J lost 1 base, and 7 bases stayed unmatched. The CDR3 has 13 residues.